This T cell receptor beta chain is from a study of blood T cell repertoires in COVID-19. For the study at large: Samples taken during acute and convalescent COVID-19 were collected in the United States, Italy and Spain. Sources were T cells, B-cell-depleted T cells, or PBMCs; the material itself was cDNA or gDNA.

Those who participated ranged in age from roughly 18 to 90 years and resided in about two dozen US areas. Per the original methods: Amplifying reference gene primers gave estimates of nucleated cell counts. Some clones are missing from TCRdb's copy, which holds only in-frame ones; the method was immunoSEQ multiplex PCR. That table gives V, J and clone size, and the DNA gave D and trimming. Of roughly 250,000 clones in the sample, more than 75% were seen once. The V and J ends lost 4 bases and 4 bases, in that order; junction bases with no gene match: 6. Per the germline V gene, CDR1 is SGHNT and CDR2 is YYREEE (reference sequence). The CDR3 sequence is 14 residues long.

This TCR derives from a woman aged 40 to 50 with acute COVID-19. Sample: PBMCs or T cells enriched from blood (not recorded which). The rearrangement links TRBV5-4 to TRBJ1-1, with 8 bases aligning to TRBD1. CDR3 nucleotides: TGTGCCAGCAGCCAGGACAGGGCCGGCACTGAAGCTTTCTTT. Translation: CASSQDRAGTEAFF.